This T cell receptor (beta chain) was sequenced during a study of T cells in Graves' hyperthyroidism and ophthalmopathy. The CDR3 spans 13 residues. The V end was cut by 2 bases, the J end by 8 bases, with 12 bases between. Looked up from germline, CDR1 is MNHEY and CDR2 is SVGEGT. With a duration under 2 months, the hyperthyroidism was newly diagnosed in patients aged 18 to 65. The PBMCs studied were ones that came from about 10 ml fresh peripheral blood. It was RNA transcripts that yielded the amplified TCR beta CDR3 regions. A first-round RT-PCR of the TCR CDR3 used the HTBI primer set. A single record per CDR3 protein comes from TCRdb applying MiXCR to the multiplex PCR reads. This repertoire shows around 300,000 distinct CDR3 sequences, less than 30% found once; its top ten account for about 30%.

This receptor was obtained from a man aged 35 to 55 with Graves' hyperthyroidism that later progressed to Graves' ophthalmopathy. V is TRBV6-2 or TRBV6-3 and J is TRBJ1-2; D is undetermined. Sequencing input: blood. This CDR3 is CASSYPVRRGYTF. The DNA for the CDR3 is TGTGCCAGCAGTTACCCCGTGAGGCGCGGCTACACCTTC.